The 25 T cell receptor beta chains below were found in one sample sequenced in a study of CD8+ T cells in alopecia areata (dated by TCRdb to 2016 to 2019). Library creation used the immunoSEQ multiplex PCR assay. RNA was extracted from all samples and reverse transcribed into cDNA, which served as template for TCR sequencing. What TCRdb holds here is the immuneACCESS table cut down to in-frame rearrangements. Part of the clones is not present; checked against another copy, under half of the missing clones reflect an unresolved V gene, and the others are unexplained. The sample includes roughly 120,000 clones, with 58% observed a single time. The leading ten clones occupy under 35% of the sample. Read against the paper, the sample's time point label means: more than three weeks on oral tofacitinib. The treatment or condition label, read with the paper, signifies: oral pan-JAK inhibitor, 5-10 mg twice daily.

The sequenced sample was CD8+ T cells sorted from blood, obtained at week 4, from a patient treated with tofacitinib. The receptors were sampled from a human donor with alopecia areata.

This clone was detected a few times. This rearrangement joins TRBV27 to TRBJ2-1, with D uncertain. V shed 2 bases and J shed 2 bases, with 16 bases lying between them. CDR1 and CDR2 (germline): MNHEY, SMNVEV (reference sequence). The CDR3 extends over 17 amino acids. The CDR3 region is CASSLGVPSFAYNEQFF. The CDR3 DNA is TGTGCCAGCAGTTTAGGGGTCCCTAGTTTCGCCTACAATGAGCAGTTCTTC.

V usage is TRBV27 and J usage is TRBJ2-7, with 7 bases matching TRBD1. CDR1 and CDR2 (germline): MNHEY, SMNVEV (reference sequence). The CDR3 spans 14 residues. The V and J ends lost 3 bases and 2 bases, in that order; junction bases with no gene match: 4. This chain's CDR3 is CASSLLQGTYEQYF. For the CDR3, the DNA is TGTGCCAGCAGTTTGTTACAGGGGACCTACGAGCAGTACTTC.

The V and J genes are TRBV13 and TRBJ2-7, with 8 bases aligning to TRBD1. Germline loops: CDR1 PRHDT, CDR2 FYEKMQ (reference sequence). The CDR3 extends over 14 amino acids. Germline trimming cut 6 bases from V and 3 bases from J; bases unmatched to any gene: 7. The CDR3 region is CASRKQGGVYEQYF. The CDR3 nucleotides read TGTGCCAGCAGAAAACAGGGGGGTGTCTACGAGCAGTACTTC. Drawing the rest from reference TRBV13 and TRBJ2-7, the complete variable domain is AAGVIQSPRHLIKEKRETATLKCYPIPRHDTVYWYQQGPGQDPQFLISFYEKMQSDKGSIPDRFSAQQFSDYHSELNMSSLELGDSALYFCASRKQGGVYEQYFGPGTRLTVT.

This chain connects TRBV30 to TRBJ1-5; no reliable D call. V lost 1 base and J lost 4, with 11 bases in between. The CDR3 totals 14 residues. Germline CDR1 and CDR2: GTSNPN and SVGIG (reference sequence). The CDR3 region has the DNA TGTGCCTGGAGTGGGGTCGGGGTGAATCAGCCCCAGCATTTT. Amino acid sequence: CAWSGVGVNQPQHF. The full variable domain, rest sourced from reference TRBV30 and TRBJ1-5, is SQTIHQWPATLVQPVGSPLSLECTVEGTSNPNLYWYRQAAGRGLQLLFYSVGIGQISSEVPQNLSASRPQDRQFILSSKKLLLSDSGFYLCAWSGVGVNQPQHFGDGTRLSIL.

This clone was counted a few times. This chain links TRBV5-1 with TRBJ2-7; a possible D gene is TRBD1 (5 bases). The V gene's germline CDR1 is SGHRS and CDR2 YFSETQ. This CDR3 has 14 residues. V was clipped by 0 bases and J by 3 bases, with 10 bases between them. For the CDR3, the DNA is TGCGCCAGCAGCTTGGACAGGTTGAACTACGAGCAGTACTTC. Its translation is CASSLDRLNYEQYF.

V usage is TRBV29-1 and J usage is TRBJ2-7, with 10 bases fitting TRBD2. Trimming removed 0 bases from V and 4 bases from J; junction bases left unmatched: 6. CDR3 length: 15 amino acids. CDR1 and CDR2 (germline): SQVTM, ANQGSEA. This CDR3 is CSVEDGQREGYEQYF. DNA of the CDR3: TGCAGCGTTGAAGATGGTCAGCGGGAGGGGTACGAGCAGTACTTC.

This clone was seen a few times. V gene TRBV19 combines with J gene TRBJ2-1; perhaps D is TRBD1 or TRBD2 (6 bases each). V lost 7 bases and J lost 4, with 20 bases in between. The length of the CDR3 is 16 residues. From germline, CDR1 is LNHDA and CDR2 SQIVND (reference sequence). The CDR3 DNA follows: TGTGCCAGTACTTTCGGGGGCCTGCATTCGTACAATGAGCAGTTCTTC. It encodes CASTFGGLHSYNEQFF. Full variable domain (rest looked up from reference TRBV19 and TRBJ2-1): DGGITQSPKYLFRKEGQNVTLSCEQNLNHDAMYWYRQDPGQGLRLIYYSQIVNDFQKGDIAEGYSVSREKKESFPLTVTSAQKNPTAFYLCASTFGGLHSYNEQFFGPGTRLTVL.

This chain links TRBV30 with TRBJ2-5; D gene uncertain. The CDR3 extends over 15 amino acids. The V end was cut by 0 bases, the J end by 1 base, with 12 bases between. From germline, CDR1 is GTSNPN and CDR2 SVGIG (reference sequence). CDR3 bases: TGTGCCTGGAGTGTAATTGTGGGTTCCCAAGAGACCCAGTACTTC. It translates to CAWSVIVGSQETQYF.

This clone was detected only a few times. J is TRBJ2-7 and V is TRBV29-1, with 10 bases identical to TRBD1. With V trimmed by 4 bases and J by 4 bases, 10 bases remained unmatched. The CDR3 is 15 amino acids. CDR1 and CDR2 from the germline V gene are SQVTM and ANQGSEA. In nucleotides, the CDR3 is TGCAGCGTTGTACCCGGGACAGGGGTTTTTTACGAGCAGTACTTC. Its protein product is CSVVPGTGVFYEQYF.

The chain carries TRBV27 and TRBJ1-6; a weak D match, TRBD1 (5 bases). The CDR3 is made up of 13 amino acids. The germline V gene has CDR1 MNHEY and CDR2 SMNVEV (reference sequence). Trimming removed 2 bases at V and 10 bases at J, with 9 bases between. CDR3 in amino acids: CASSLGGGSPLHF. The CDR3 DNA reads TGTGCCAGCAGTTTAGGGGGAGGATCACCCCTCCACTTT.

The CDR3 DNA sequence: TGTGCCACCGGTCAGGGAGGCGGCGGCTACACCTTC. It codes for CATGQGGGGYTF. The chain joins TRBV2 to TRBJ1-2; tentatively, D is TRBD1 (5 bases). Germline CDR1 reads SNHLY; CDR2 reads FYNNEI. Trimming removed 10 bases from V and 8 bases from J, with 17 bases in between. There are 12 residues in the CDR3.

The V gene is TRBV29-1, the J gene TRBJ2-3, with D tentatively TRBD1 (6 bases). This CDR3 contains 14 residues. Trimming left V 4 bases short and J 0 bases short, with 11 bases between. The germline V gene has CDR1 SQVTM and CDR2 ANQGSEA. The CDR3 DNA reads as TGCAGCGTTGTAAAGGGGGAAAGCACAGATACGCAGTATTTT. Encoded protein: CSVVKGESTDTQYF.

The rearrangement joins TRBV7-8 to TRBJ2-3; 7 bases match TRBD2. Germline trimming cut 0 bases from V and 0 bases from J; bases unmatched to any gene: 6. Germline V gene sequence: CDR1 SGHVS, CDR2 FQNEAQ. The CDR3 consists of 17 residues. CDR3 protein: CASSLAGRGSSTDTQYF. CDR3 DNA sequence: TGTGCCAGCAGCTTAGCGGGGAGGGGATCTAGCACAGATACGCAGTATTTT.

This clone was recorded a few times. The CDR3 DNA reads as TGTGCCAGCAGCTTGGCGTCTAATGAAAAACTGTTTTTT. Amino acids: CASSLASNEKLFF. The V call is TRBV7-9, the J call TRBJ1-4, with unresolved D. The CDR3 loop spans 13 amino acids. Germline loops: CDR1 SEHNR, CDR2 FQNEAQ (reference sequence). With 3 bases removed from V and 3 bases from J, the gap between germline ends came to 5 bases.

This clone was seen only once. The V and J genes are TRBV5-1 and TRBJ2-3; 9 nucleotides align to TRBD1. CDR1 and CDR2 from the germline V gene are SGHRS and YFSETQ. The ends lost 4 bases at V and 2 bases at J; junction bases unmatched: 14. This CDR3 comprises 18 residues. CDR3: CASSAPLGQGTFTDTQYF. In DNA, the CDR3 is TGCGCCAGCAGCGCTCCTCTTGGACAGGGGACATTCACAGATACGCAGTATTTT.

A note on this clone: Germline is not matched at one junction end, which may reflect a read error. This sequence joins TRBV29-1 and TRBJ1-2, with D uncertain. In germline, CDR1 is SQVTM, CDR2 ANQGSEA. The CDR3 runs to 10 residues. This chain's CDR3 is CSAESYGYTF. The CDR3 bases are TGCAGCGCTGAAAGTTATGGCTACACCTTC.

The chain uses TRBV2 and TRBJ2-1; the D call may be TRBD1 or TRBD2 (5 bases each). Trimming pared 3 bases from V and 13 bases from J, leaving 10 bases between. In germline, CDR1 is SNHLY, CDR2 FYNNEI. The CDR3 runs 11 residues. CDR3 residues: CASSDPRDQFF. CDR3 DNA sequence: TGTGCCAGCAGTGACCCTAGGGACCAGTTCTTC.

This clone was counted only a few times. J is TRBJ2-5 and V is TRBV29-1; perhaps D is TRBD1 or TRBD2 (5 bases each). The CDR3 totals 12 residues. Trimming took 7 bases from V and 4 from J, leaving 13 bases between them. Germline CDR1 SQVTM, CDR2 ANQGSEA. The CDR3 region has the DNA TGCAGCGCTACGCCGGGGACAGAGACCCAGTACTTC. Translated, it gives CSATPGTETQYF. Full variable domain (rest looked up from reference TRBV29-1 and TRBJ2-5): SAVISQKPSRDICQRGTSLTIQCQVDSQVTMMFWYRQQPGQSLTLIATANQGSEATYESGFVIDKFPISRPNLTFSTLTVSNMSPEDSSIYLCSATPGTETQYFGPGTRLLVL.

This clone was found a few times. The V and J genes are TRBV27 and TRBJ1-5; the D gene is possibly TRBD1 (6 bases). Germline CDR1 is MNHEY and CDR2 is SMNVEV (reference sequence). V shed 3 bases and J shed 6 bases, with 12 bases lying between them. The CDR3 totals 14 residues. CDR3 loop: CASSFGGRSQPQHF. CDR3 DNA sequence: TGTGCCAGCAGTTTCGGGGGGCGCAGTCAGCCCCAGCATTTT.

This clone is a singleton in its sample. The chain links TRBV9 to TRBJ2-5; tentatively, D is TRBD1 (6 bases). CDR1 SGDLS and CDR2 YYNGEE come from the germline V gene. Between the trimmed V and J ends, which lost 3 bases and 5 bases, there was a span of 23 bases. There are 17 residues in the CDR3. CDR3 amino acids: CASSESVTRGMVETQYF. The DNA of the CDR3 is TGTGCCAGCAGCGAGAGCGTAACCAGGGGAATGGTGGAGACCCAGTACTTC. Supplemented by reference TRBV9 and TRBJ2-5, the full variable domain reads DSGVTQTPKHLITATGQRVTLRCSPRSGDLSVYWYQQSLDQGLQFLIQYYNGEERAKGNILERFSAQQFPDLHSELNLSSLELGDSALYFCASSESVTRGMVETQYFGPGTRLLVL.

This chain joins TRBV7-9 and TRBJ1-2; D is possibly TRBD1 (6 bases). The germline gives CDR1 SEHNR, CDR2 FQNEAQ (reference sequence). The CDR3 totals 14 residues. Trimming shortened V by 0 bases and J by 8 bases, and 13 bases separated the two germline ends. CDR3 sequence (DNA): TGTGCCAGCAGCTTAGCGGGGGGCGCGGAAGGCTACACCTTC. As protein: CASSLAGGAEGYTF.

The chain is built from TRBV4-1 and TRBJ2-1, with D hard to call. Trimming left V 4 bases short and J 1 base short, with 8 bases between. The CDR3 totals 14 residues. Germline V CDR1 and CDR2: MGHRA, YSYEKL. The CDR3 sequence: CASSRTLSYNEQFF. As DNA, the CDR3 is TGCGCCAGCAGCCGTACACTGTCCTACAATGAGCAGTTCTTC.

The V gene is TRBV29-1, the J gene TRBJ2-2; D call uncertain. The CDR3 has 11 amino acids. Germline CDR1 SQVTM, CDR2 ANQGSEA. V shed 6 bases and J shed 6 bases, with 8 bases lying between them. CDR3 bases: TGCAGCGTGGGGATAGCCGGGGAGCTGTTTTTT. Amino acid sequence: CSVGIAGELFF.

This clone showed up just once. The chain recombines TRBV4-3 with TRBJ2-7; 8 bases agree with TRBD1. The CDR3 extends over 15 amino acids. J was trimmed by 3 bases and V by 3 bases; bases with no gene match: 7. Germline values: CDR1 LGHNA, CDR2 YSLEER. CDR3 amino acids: CASSHRTGQNYEQYF. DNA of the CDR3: TGCGCCAGCAGCCACCGGACAGGGCAAAACTACGAGCAGTACTTC.

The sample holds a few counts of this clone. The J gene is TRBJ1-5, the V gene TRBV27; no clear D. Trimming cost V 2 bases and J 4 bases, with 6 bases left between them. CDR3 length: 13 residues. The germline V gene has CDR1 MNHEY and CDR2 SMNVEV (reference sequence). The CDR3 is CASSLGRNQPQHF. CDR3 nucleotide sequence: TGTGCCAGCAGTTTAGGCCGGAATCAGCCCCAGCATTTT.